Included here is one T cell receptor beta chain sequence, with context. The protocol was immunoSEQ multiplex PCR, while the TCRdb copy is restricted to in-frame clones and leaves out a portion. The data contain about 480,000 clones, about 79% of them singletons. These data come from a study of shared clonotypes between healthy human individuals. The germline gives CDR1 SGHVS, CDR2 FNYEAQ. The CDR3 is made up of 16 amino acids. V was pared by 1 base and J by 3 bases, with 13 bases between. V gene TRBV7-6 combines with J gene TRBJ1-5; D is unclear. Sequenced material: PBMCs. This clonotype was sampled from a woman aged 40 to 50 in good health. Some clones in this sample may be carry-over from other donors' samples. The CDR3: CASSLGGGSLNQPQHF. The CDR3 DNA reads as TGTGCCAGCAGCTTAGGGGGTGGCAGCCTCAATCAGCCCCAGCATTTT.